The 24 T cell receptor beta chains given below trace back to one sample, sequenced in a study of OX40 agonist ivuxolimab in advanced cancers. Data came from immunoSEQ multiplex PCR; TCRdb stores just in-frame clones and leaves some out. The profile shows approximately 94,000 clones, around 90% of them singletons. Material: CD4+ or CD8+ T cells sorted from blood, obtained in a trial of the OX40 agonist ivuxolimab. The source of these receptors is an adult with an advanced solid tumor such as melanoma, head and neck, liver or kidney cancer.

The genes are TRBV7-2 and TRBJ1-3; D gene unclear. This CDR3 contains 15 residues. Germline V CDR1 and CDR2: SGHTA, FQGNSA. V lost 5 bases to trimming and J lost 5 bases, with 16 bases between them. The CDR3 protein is CASSLIDGRRNTIYF. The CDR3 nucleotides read TGTGCCAGCAGCCTTATAGACGGACGAAGAAACACCATATATTTT.

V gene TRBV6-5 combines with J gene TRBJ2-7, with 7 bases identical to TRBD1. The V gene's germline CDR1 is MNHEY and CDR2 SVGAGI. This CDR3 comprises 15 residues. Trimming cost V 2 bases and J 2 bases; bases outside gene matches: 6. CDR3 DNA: TGTGCCAGCAGTTACGTCCGACAGGGTCCCTACGAGCAGTACTTC. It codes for CASSYVRQGPYEQYF.

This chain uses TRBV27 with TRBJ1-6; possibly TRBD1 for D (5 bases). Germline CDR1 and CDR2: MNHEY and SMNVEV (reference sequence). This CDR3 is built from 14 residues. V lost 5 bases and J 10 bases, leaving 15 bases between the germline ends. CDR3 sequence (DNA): TGTGCCAGCAGTCCGGGGGATCTGGGGTCACCCCTCCACTTT. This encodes CASSPGDLGSPLHF.

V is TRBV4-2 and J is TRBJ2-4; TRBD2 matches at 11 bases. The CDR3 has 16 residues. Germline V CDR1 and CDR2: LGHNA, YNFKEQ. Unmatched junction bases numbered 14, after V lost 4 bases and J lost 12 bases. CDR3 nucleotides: TGTGCCAGCAGCCTCGGGACTAGCGGTGGCCCAAGGGGTCAGTACTTC. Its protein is CASSLGTSGGPRGQYF.

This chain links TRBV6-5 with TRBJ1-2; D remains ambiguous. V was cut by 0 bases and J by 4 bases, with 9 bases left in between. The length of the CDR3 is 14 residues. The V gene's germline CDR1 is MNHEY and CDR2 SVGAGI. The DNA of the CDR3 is TGTGCCAGCAGTTACTCGTCCAGGAGCTATGGCTACACCTTC. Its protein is CASSYSSRSYGYTF.

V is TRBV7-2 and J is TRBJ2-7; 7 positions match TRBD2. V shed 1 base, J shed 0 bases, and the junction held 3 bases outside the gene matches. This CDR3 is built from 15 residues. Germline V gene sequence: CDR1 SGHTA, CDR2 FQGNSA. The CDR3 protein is CASSLEGGSSYEQYF. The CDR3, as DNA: TGTGCCAGCAGCTTAGAAGGCGGGAGCTCCTACGAGCAGTACTTC.

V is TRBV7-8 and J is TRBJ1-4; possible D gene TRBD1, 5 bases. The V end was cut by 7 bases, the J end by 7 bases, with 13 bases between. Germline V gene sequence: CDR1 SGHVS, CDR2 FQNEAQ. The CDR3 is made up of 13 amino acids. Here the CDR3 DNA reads TGTGCCAGCATCGAGCAGAGGGGTGAAAAACTGTTTTTT. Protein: CASIEQRGEKLFF. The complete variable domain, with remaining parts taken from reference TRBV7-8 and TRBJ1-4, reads GAGVSQSPRYKVAKRGQDVALRCDPISGHVSLFWYQQALGQGPEFLTYFQNEAQLDKSGLPSDRFFAERPEGSVSTLKIQRTQQEDSAVYLCASIEQRGEKLFFGSGTQLSVL.

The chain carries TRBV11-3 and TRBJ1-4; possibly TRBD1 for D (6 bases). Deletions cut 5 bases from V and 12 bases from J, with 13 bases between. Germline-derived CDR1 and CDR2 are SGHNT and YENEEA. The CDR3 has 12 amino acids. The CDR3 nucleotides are TGTGCCAGCAGCCCCACTGGGGGCGAACTGTTTTTT. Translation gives CASSPTGGELFF.

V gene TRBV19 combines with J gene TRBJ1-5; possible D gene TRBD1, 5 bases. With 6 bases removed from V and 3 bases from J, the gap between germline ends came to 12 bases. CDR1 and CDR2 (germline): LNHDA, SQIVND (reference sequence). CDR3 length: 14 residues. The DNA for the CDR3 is TGTGCCAGTAGCGGCCGACAGCTCAATCAGCCCCAGCATTTT. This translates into CASSGRQLNQPQHF.

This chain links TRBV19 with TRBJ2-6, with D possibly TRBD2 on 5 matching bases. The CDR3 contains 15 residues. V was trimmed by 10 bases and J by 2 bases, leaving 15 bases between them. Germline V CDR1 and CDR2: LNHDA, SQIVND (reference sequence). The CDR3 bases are TGTGCCAACCCGACTGAGGGTCCTGGGGCCAACGTCCTGACTTTC. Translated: CANPTEGPGANVLTF. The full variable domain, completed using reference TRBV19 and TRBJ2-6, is DGGITQSPKYLFRKEGQNVTLSCEQNLNHDAMYWYRQDPGQGLRLIYYSQIVNDFQKGDIAEGYSVSREKKESFPLTVTSAQKNPTAFYLCANPTEGPGANVLTFGAGSRLTVL.

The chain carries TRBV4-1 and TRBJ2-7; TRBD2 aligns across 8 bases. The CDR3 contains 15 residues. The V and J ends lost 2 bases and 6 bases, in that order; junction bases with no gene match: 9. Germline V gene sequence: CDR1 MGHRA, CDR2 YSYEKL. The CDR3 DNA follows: TGCGCCAGCAGCCAAATCGGCGGGAGGCCTGCCGAGCAGTACTTC. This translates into CASSQIGGRPAEQYF.

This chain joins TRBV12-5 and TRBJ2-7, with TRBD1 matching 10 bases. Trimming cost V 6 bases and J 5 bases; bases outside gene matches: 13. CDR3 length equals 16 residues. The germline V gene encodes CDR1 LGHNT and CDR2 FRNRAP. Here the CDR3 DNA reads TGTGCTAGTGGCCCGCCGCGGGACAGGGGTGTGAACGAGCAGTACTTC. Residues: CASGPPRDRGVNEQYF.

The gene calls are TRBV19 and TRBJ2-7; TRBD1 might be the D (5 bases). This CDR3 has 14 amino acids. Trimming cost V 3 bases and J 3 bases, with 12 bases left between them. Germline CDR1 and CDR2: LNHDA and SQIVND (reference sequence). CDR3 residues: CASSMKGALYEQYF. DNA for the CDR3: TGTGCCAGTAGTATGAAAGGGGCCCTCTACGAGCAGTACTTC. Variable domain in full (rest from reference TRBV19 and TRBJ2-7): DGGITQSPKYLFRKEGQNVTLSCEQNLNHDAMYWYRQDPGQGLRLIYYSQIVNDFQKGDIAEGYSVSREKKESFPLTVTSAQKNPTAFYLCASSMKGALYEQYFGPGTRLTVT.

The CDR3 loop reads CASSSQGSGANVLTF. In DNA, the CDR3 is TGTGCCAGCAGCTCACAGGGATCCGGGGCCAACGTCCTGACTTTC. V and J are TRBV28 and TRBJ2-6, with D maybe TRBD1 (6 bases). CDR3 length equals 15 residues. Germline loops: CDR1 MDHEN, CDR2 SYDVKM. Deletions cut 6 bases from V and 4 bases from J, with 13 bases between.

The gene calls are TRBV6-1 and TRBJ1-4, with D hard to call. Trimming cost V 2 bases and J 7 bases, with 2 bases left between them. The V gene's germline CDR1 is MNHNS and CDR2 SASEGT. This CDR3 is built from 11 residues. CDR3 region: CASSEFEKLFF. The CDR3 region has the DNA TGTGCCAGCAGTGAATTTGAAAAACTGTTTTTT.

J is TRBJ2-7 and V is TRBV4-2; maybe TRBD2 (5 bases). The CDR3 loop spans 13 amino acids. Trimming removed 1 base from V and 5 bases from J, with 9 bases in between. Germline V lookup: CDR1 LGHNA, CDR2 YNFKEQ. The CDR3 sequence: CASSQGQRNEQYF. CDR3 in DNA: TGTGCCAGCAGCCAAGGTCAGCGGAACGAGCAGTACTTC.

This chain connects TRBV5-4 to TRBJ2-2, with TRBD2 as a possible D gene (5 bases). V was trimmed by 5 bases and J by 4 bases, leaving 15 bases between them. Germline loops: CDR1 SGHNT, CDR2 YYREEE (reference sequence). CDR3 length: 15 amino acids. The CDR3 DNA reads TGTGCCAGCAGTCCCGGGAACCGGACCACCGGGGAGCTGTTTTTT. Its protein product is CASSPGNRTTGELFF.

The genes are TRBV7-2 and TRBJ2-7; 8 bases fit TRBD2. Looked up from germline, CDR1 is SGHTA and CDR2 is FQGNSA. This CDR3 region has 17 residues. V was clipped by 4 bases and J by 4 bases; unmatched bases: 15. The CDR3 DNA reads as TGTGCCAGCAGCTCCCGGCGGAGCGGGAGCCAAAATTACGAGCAGTACTTC. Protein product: CASSSRRSGSQNYEQYF.

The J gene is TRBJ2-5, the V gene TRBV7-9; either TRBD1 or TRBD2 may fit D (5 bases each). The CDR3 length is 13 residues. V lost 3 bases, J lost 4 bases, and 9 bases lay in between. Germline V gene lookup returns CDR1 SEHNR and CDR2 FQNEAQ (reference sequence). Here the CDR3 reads CASSLEGTETQYF. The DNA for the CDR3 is TGTGCCAGCAGCTTGGAAGGGACAGAGACCCAGTACTTC.

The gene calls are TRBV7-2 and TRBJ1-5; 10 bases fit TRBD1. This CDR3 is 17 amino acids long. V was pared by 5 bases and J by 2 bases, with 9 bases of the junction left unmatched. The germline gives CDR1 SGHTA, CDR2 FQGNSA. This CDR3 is CASSPVTGGRGNQPQHF. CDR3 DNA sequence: TGTGCCAGCAGCCCAGTGACAGGGGGCCGAGGCAATCAGCCCCAGCATTTT.

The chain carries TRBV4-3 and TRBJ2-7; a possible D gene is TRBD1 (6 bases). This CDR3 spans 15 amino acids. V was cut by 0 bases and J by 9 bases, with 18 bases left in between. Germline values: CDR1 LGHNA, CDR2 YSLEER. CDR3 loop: CASSQDPGTPLGQYF. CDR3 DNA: TGCGCCAGCAGCCAAGACCCCGGGACACCACTTGGGCAGTACTTC.

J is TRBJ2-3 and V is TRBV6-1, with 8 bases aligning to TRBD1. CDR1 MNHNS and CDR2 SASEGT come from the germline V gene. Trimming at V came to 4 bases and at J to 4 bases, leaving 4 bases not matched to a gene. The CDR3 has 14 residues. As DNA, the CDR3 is TGTGCCAGCAGTGGGACAGGGAGGTCAGATACGCAGTATTTT. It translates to CASSGTGRSDTQYF.

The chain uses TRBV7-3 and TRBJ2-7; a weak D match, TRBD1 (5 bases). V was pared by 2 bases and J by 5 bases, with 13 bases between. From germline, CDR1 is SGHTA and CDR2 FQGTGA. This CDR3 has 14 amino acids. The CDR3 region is CASSLLGKGHEQYF. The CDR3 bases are TGTGCCAGCAGCTTACTAGGGAAGGGGCACGAGCAGTACTTC.

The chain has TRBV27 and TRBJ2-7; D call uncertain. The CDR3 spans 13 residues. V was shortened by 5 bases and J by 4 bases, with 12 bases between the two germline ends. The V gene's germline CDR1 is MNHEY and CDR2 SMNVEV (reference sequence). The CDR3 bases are TGTGCCAGCAGTCGTAGACCCCTTTACGAGCAGTACTTC. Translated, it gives CASSRRPLYEQYF.